This T cell receptor (beta chain) derives from a study of response to subunit inactivated influenza vaccine (dated 2018 in TCRdb). Looking at the study overall: Deep quantitative profiling of the T cell receptor repertoire was used in the study to follow responses to a trivalent subunit inactivated influenza vaccine. Results and caveats for the whole study, not just this receptor: The authors proposed that each seasonal influenza vaccination may bring in only a limited number of new T cells.

The library was prepared using RT-PCR. The listed sequencing device is Illumina HiSeq 2500. Starting from the raw public reads, TCRdb applied fastp trimming at Q25, assembled clones with MiXCR and retained in-frame beta chains. Each CDR3 protein gets just one entry, which takes the most common genes and DNA from the rows behind it. For this sample there are roughly 780,000 distinct CDR3 sequences; around 20% appear just once. About a tenth of the sample is in the top ten clones. Via the germline V gene, CDR1 is MDHEN and CDR2 SYDVKM. CDR3 length: 14 amino acids, cysteine to phenylalanine. The retained sequence is limited to the CDR3, 42 bases, with the frame set at the first base. V is shortened by 2 bases, J by 3 bases, and the region joining them spans 11 bases. Worth noting for this clonotype: Its antigen target is currently unknown. Per-base quality was not reported, and no clone a single base away is much larger than it.

Sequencing was performed on PBMCs from blood, taken about 5 days after vaccination. The TCR was taken from a middle-aged man who received an inactivated influenza vaccine. Donor details come from another sample of the same person, matched by shared clones. Recombination connected TRBV28 to TRBJ2-7; too little of a D gene remains to name it. The sequenced DNA is TGTGCCAGCAGTTTAAGGCGGCAGGACTACGAGCAGTACTTC. Its amino acids are CASSLRRQDYEQYF. With the portions outside the CDR3 filled from the reference TRBV28 and TRBJ2-7 genes, the complete variable region becomes DVKVTQSSRYLVKRTGEKVFLECVQDMDHENMFWYRQDPGLGLRLIYFSYDVKMKEKGDIPEGYSVSREKKERFSLILESASTNQTSMYLCASSLRRQDYEQYFGPGTRLTVT.